The entry that follows covers one T cell receptor (beta chain) sequence. The antigen remains undetermined. The data originate from a study of CD8 T cells in Susac syndrome. Study-level results: The study conceded that its TCR sequencing and HLA analysis involved relatively few individuals.

TCR beta from blood CD8+ and CD4+ T cells was sequenced. Random hexamers were used to reverse transcribe the RNA input (about 0.5 to 1 ug). The immunoSEQ assay covered 54 Vbeta and 13 Jbeta segments for CDR3. TCRdb ran MiXCR on the immunoSEQ multiplex PCR reads and lists one entry per CDR3 protein. In the table there are roughly 80,000 distinct CDR3 sequences, 94% of which are singletons. The source is a human donor in good health. Input material: CD8+ T cells from PBMCs.

The CDR3 nucleotides are TGTGCCAGCAGTTACCCCGGGACAGGGAGCACAGATACGCAGTATTTT. It specifies CASSYPGTGSTDTQYF. The chain links TRBV12-3 or TRBV12-4 to TRBJ2-3, with TRBD1 identical over 9 bases. Germline trimming cut 4 bases from V and 0 bases from J; bases unmatched to any gene: 5. The length of the CDR3 is 16 residues.